The 24 T cell receptor beta chains in this list originate from one sample, sequenced in a study of blood T cell repertoires in COVID-19. TCRdb keeps only in-frame clones here, not all; method: immunoSEQ multiplex PCR. Here the sample spans a few hundred thousand clones, 86% being singletons. The material sequenced was peripheral blood. These receptors were taken from a man aged 18 to 29 with active or convalescent COVID-19.

This chain links TRBV7-2 with TRBJ1-4; 7 positions match TRBD1. The CDR3 runs to 14 residues. Trimming cost V 5 bases and J 8 bases; bases outside gene matches: 8. Per the germline V gene, CDR1 is SGHTA and CDR2 is FQGNSA. CDR3 region: CASSPRDSREKLFF. Written as DNA, the CDR3 is TGTGCCAGCAGCCCCCGGGACAGTAGGGAAAAACTGTTTTTT.

This chain connects TRBV6-2 or TRBV6-3 to TRBJ1-5; D is uncertain. The length of the CDR3 is 13 residues. V lost 0 bases and J 5 bases, leaving 5 bases between the germline ends. The germline gives CDR1 MNHEY, CDR2 SVGEGT. DNA for the CDR3: TGTGCCAGCAGTTACTCGAGGGATCAGCCCCAGCATTTT. Translation gives CASSYSRDQPQHF.

Comments on this clone: Mismatch with germline at one junction end may stem from a read error. The V and J genes are TRBV12-3 or TRBV12-4 and TRBJ2-3; D is possibly TRBD1 (5 bases). This CDR3 contains 12 residues. In DNA, the CDR3 is TGTGCCAGCAGACGAGACAGTTCGCACCAAGATTTT. Encoded protein: CASRRDSSHQDF.

The chain links TRBV6-2 or TRBV6-3 to TRBJ2-3; the D gene is possibly TRBD2 (6 bases). Trimming stripped 1 base from V and 5 bases from J, with 13 bases between. The CDR3 totals 15 residues. Germline V gene lookup returns CDR1 MNHEY and CDR2 SVGEGT. CDR3 coding DNA: TGTGCCAGCAGTTACTGGGCGGGAAGGGGAGATACGCAGTATTTT. Its translation is CASSYWAGRGDTQYF.

This chain joins TRBV20-1 and TRBJ2-1, with D hard to call. Germline loops: CDR1 DFQATT, CDR2 SNEGSKA (reference sequence). V was clipped by 3 bases and J by 0 bases, with 12 bases between them. This CDR3 is 15 amino acids long. CDR3 in amino acids: CSASPPRSSYNEQFF. In DNA form, the CDR3 reads TGCAGTGCTAGTCCCCCGCGGAGCTCCTACAATGAGCAGTTCTTC.

V is TRBV19 and J is TRBJ1-5, with a possible D match to TRBD1 (5 bases). The CDR3 covers 13 residues. Trimming removed 6 bases from V and 7 bases from J, with 13 bases in between. CDR1 LNHDA and CDR2 SQIVND come from the germline V gene (reference sequence). The CDR3 region is CASSNTGRQPQHF. In DNA, the CDR3 is TGTGCCAGTAGCAATACAGGCAGACAGCCCCAGCATTTT.

In this sample, this clone turned up a few times. The chain's CDR3 is CASSLGQSWDEQYF. The CDR3 DNA reads as TGTGCCAGCAGCCTGGGACAATCATGGGACGAGCAGTACTTC. The chain combines TRBV7-9 with TRBJ2-7, with a weak D call TRBD1 (6 bases). Germline loops: CDR1 SEHNR, CDR2 FQNEAQ (reference sequence). The V gene lost 5 bases and the J gene lost 5 bases, with 16 bases spanning the gap. The CDR3 is 14 residues long.

V gene TRBV4-1 combines with J gene TRBJ1-6, with D hard to call. The CDR3 totals 18 residues. The germline gives CDR1 MGHRA, CDR2 YSYEKL. V lost 1 base to trimming and J lost 8 bases, with 21 bases between them. The CDR3 DNA sequence: TGCGCCAGCAGCCAAGCCCCTCTTTCCCCAGGATATCATTCACCCCTCCACTTT. It is translated as CASSQAPLSPGYHSPLHF.

About this clone itself: The sample holds other DNA sequences that translate to the same CDR3. The genes are TRBV5-1 and TRBJ2-3; D not certain. This CDR3 has 15 amino acids. Germline CDR1 reads SGHRS; CDR2 reads YFSETQ. With 0 bases removed from V and 1 base from J, the gap between germline ends came to 9 bases. CDR3 in DNA: TGCGCCAGCAGCTTGGCGTCGGCGGGCACAGATACGCAGTATTTT. Translated, it gives CASSLASAGTDTQYF.

The CDR3 protein is CASSPSPGGTFNYNEQFF. DNA of the CDR3: TGTGCCAGCTCACCTTCTCCCGGGGGAACCTTTAACTACAATGAGCAGTTCTTC. The V call is TRBV18, the J call TRBJ2-1; the D gene is possibly TRBD2 (6 bases). CDR3 length equals 18 residues. Germline values: CDR1 KGHSH, CDR2 LQKENI. V shed 3 bases and J shed 3 bases, with 21 bases lying between them.

This clone has a handful of counts. The chain has TRBV19 and TRBJ2-2; a weak D match, TRBD1 (5 bases). Germline V CDR1 and CDR2: LNHDA, SQIVND (reference sequence). Trimming pared 3 bases from V and 1 base from J, leaving 6 bases between. The CDR3 covers 14 residues. For the CDR3, the DNA is TGTGCCAGTAGTATGGGGCGGAACACCGGGGAGCTGTTTTTT. Its translation: CASSMGRNTGELFF.

The chain couples TRBV28 to TRBJ1-1; no reliable D call. CDR1 and CDR2 from the germline V gene are MDHEN and SYDVKM. Trimming cost V 6 bases and J 1 base, with 12 bases left between them. The CDR3 contains 14 residues. The CDR3 sequence is CASSSPGGNTEAFF. Here the CDR3 DNA reads TGTGCCAGCAGCTCCCCGGGAGGGAACACTGAAGCTTTCTTT. The variable domain in full, completed from reference TRBV28 and TRBJ1-1, reads DVKVTQSSRYLVKRTGEKVFLECVQDMDHENMFWYRQDPGLGLRLIYFSYDVKMKEKGDIPEGYSVSREKKERFSLILESASTNQTSMYLCASSSPGGNTEAFFGQGTRLTVV.

The J gene is TRBJ1-1, the V gene TRBV5-8, with no clear D. V shed 1 base and J shed 1 base, with 11 bases lying between them. This CDR3 is built from 15 residues. CDR1 is SGHTS and CDR2 is YDEGEE in the germline V gene. CDR3 sequence (DNA): TGTGCCAGCAGCTTGACCGCTAATGGGAACACTGAAGCTTTCTTT. Protein: CASSLTANGNTEAFF. The full variable domain, rest sourced from reference TRBV5-8 and TRBJ1-1, is EAGVTQSPTHLIKTRGQQATLRCSPISGHTSVYWYQQALGLGLQFLLWYDEGEERNRGNFPPRFSGRQFPNYSSELNVNALELEDSALYLCASSLTANGNTEAFFGQGTRLTVV.

To note about this clone: The same CDR3 also results from other DNA sequences found in this sample. This sequence joins TRBV5-1 and TRBJ2-1; 9 nucleotides match TRBD2. The V gene end was trimmed by 0 bases and the J gene end by 2 bases; junction bases not matched to a gene: 0. CDR1 and CDR2 from the germline V gene are SGHRS and YFSETQ. This CDR3 spans 15 amino acids. The CDR3 bases are TGCGCCAGCAGCTTGGTAGCGGGGGCCTACAATGAGCAGTTCTTC. Translating it yields CASSLVAGAYNEQFF.

This clone was counted once. The J gene is TRBJ1-2, the V gene TRBV29-1, with 7 bases lining up with TRBD1. Germline-derived CDR1 and CDR2 are SQVTM and ANQGSEA. The trim removed 6 bases at V and 8 bases at J, leaving 12 bases unmatched. This CDR3 spans 13 amino acids. CDR3 sequence (DNA): TGCAGCGTGGAAAGGGACAGCCGAAGGGGCTACACCTTC. Protein product: CSVERDSRRGYTF.

The chain links TRBV7-9 to TRBJ2-7, with 7 nucleotides matching TRBD1. The CDR3 is made up of 15 amino acids. The V gene end was trimmed by 5 bases and the J gene end by 0 bases; junction bases not matched to a gene: 7. Germline assignment: CDR1 SEHNR and CDR2 FQNEAQ (reference sequence). In nucleotides, the CDR3 is TGTGCCAGCAGCCCCCGGGACAGTTCCTCCTACGAGCAGTACTTC. It yields the protein CASSPRDSSSYEQYF.

The rearrangement uses TRBV6-2 or TRBV6-3 and TRBJ1-1; D uncertain. Germline values: CDR1 MNHEY, CDR2 SVGEGT. The CDR3 covers 13 residues. The V and J ends lost 6 bases and 1 base respectively, with 9 bases between them. CDR3 residues: CASSLGQNTEAFF. The CDR3 coding sequence is TGTGCCAGCAGCCTCGGTCAGAACACTGAAGCTTTCTTT.

As DNA, the CDR3 is TGCGCCAGCAGATCTAACCCGGGAACAACTAATGAAAAACTGTTTTTT. Translation: CASRSNPGTTNEKLFF. The chain employs TRBV5-1 and TRBJ1-4, with D unclear. Per germline, CDR1 SGHRS and CDR2 YFSETQ. V dropped 5 bases and J dropped 0 bases, with 14 bases sitting between them. This CDR3 has 16 amino acids.

The CDR3 loop is CASRPTAATNEKLFF. The CDR3 DNA reads TGTGCCAGCAGACCGACAGCAGCAACTAATGAAAAACTGTTTTTT. The chain joins TRBV6-5 to TRBJ1-4; tentatively, D is TRBD1 (5 bases). The germline V and J ends were trimmed by 6 bases and 0 bases, with 11 bases remaining between them. Germline V gene sequence: CDR1 MNHEY, CDR2 SVGAGI. The CDR3 sequence is 15 residues long.

This chain connects TRBV7-3 to TRBJ2-6; the D is unclear. Trimming removed 4 bases at V and 2 bases at J, with 9 bases between. The CDR3 is made up of 15 amino acids. Germline V gives CDR1 SGHTA, CDR2 FQGTGA. CDR3 in amino acids: CASSSRLAGANVLTF. DNA for the CDR3: TGTGCCAGCAGCTCCAGACTTGCTGGGGCCAACGTCCTGACTTTC.

The rearrangement uses TRBV11-3 and TRBJ2-2; D not resolved. The germline gives CDR1 SGHNT, CDR2 YENEEA. Trimming cost V 8 bases and J 4 bases, with 11 bases left between them. The CDR3 is 13 amino acids. CDR3 protein: CASAEPVTGELFF. CDR3 DNA: TGTGCCAGCGCGGAGCCCGTCACCGGGGAGCTGTTTTTT.

The rearrangement links TRBV5-1 to TRBJ2-7; 9 nucleotides line up with TRBD2. Germline loops: CDR1 SGHRS, CDR2 YFSETQ. The CDR3 extends over 18 amino acids. V lost 0 bases, J lost 0 bases, and 10 bases stayed unmatched. The DNA for the CDR3 is TGCGCCAGCAGCTTGGCCGAAATAGCGGGGGCCTTCTCCTACGAGCAGTACTTC. Translated, it gives CASSLAEIAGAFSYEQYF. Supplemented by reference TRBV5-1 and TRBJ2-7, the full variable domain reads KAGVTQTPRYLIKTRGQQVTLSCSPISGHRSVSWYQQTPGQGLQFLFEYFSETQRNKGNFPGRFSGRQFSNSRSEMNVSTLELGDSALYLCASSLAEIAGAFSYEQYFGPGTRLTVT.

This clone was seen more than once but under ten times. The gene calls are TRBV2 and TRBJ1-5; 9 bases are a match to TRBD1. V lost 6 bases to trimming and J lost 4 bases; unmatched junction nucleotides: 10. CDR3 length: 16 amino acids. CDR1 is SNHLY, CDR2 FYNNEI, per germline. This CDR3 is CASRRGDRVANQPQHF. For the CDR3, the DNA is TGTGCCAGCAGAAGAGGGGACAGGGTGGCAAATCAGCCCCAGCATTTT.

This clone was counted a few times. The rearrangement uses TRBV5-1 and TRBJ2-2; 12 bases line up with TRBD1. Germline V lookup: CDR1 SGHRS, CDR2 YFSETQ. The CDR3 length is 18 residues. Trimming removed 3 bases from V and 7 bases from J; junction bases left unmatched: 13. The CDR3 sequence is CASSWGPAGTGGFGELFF. The CDR3 DNA sequence: TGCGCCAGCAGCTGGGGGCCCGCCGGGACAGGGGGCTTCGGGGAGCTGTTTTTT.